This TCR beta chain was captured by sequencing in a study of CD8 T cells in ankylosing spondylitis. TCRdb analysed the 5' RACE reads with MiXCR anew, one entry per CDR3 protein. Found here are 180,000 or so distinct CDR3 sequences, 11% of them singletons; the top ten hold roughly 28%. There are 11 residues in the CDR3. The genes are TRBV21-1 and TRBJ2-2; whether TRBD1, the table's D call, matches the DNA was not checked. TRBV21-1 is a recognized pseudogene. The sequencing input was blood, either unsorted or a sorted T cell fraction (not recorded which). The receptor's source is a male donor with ankylosing spondylitis or in good health (not recorded which). The CDR3 reads CASSPTGWLFF. The CDR3 nucleotides are TGTGCCAGCAGCCCGACAGGGTGGCTGTTTTTT.